This T cell receptor beta chain is drawn from a study of T cell responses to AZD1222 COVID-19 vaccine. This clone has a handful of counts. Assay used: immunoSEQ multiplex PCR; TCRdb lists only in-frame clones, some missing. The data contain some 86,000 clones, approximately 82% of them singletons. This specimen was peripheral blood, taken on day 0 of AZD1222 vaccination. The receptor comes from an adult in good health.

The CDR3 bases are TGCGCCAGCAGCTTGGGGGACAATGCGCGCAATCAGCCCCAGCATTTT. It is translated as CASSLGDNARNQPQHF. This chain joins TRBV5-1 and TRBJ1-5, with D possibly TRBD1 on 6 matching bases. V was cut by 0 bases and J by 2 bases, with 12 bases left in between. Germline CDR1 reads SGHRS; CDR2 reads YFSETQ. This CDR3 has 16 residues.